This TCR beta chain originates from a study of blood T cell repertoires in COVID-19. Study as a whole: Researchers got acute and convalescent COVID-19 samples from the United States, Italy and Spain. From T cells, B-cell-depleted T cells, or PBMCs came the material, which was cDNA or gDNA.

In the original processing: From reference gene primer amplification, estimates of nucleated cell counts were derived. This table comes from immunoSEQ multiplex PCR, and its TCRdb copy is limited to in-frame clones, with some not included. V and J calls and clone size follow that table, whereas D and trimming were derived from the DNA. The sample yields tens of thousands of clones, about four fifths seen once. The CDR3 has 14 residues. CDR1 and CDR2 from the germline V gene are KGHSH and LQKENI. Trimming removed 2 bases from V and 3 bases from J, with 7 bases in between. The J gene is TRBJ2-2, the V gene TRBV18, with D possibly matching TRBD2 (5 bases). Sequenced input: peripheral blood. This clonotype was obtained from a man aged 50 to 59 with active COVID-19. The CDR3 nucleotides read TGTGCCAGCTCACCAACGCGGGACACCGGGGAGCTGTTTTTT. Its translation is CASSPTRDTGELFF.